This T cell receptor beta chain was sequenced for a study of shared clonotypes between healthy human individuals. Overall study results and limits: Rarefaction revealed incomplete sorted-subset sequencing despite large depth.

As defined, naive CD8 cells were CD45RO-negative and positively selected for CCR7, with terminally differentiated effector memory CD45RA+ cells excluded. Concerning this clone itself: The antigen is unknown.

V lost 4 bases, J lost 4 bases, and 6 bases stayed unmatched. The germline V gene has CDR1 SEHNR and CDR2 FQNEAQ (reference sequence). This CDR3 has 16 amino acids. Per the authors' pipeline: ImmunoSEQ supplied junction-only sequences lacking quality scores, so filtering was different. Profiled with immunoSEQ multiplex PCR; TCRdb holds only in-frame clones, not every one. V, J and clone size are taken as reported in that table, and D and trimming were inferred from the DNA itself. The table includes 1.5 million to 2.5 million clones, just under 95% detected once. The specimen sequenced was naive CD8+ T cells sorted from blood. The TCR was taken from a man between 18 and 29 years old in good health. This chain links TRBV7-9 with TRBJ2-5; 13 bases fit TRBD2. CDR3 DNA sequence: TGTGCCAGCAGCTCGGGACTAGCGGGACCTCCAGAGACCCAGTACTTC. Residues: CASSSGLAGPPETQYF. Drawing the rest from reference TRBV7-9 and TRBJ2-5, the complete variable domain is DTGVSQNPRHKITKRGQNVTFRCDPISEHNRLYWYRQTLGQGPEFLTYFQNEAQLEKSRLLSDRFSAERPKGSFSTLEIQRTEQGDSAMYLCASSSGLAGPPETQYFGPGTRLLVL.